A selection of T cell receptor beta chains follows, all from one sample in a study of control samples from healthy donors and cancer patients. Measured with immunoSEQ multiplex PCR; TCRdb has only the in-frame clones, and not every one. Among some 71,000 clones, around nine tenths were seen once, and the ten largest hold about 20%. Source material: PBMCs. These receptors were collected from a man in his 60s with lung cancer. Each CDR3 is given without its conserved first and last residue.

j_call v_call cdr3_aa
TRBJ2-3 TRBV9 ASSVRQGGTDTQY
TRBJ2-1 TRBV6-5 ASSYSYNEQF
TRBJ2-2 TRBV14 ASSQDLQDLGNTGELF
TRBJ2-2 TRBV18 ASSPAGQRDTGELF
TRBJ2-3 TRBV6-5 ASSYPGTDTQY
TRBJ2-3 TRBV5-1 ASSLDQTPYTQY
TRBJ1-2 TRBV30 AWNADLYGYT
TRBJ2-7 TRBV11-2 ASSATGSGGSYEQY
TRBJ2-7 TRBV27 ASSLSVQRFSGTGSYEQY
TRBJ2-2 TRBV5-1 ASSLGAGGTGELF
TRBJ2-5 TRBV5-5 ASSLSQAYQETQY
TRBJ2-3 TRBV13 ASSSRQGTDTQY
TRBJ1-4 TRBV3-1/TRBV3-2 ASSQDPLTGSNEKLF
TRBJ1-2 TRBV6-5 ASRPGQGGGYT
TRBJ2-7 TRBV4-2 ASSQGVSYEQY
TRBJ1-1 TRBV7-9 ASRLTAEGSEAF
TRBJ1-2 TRBV5-1 ATEGQYGYT
TRBJ2-1 TRBV7-3 ASSHVGGAYNEQF
TRBJ1-6 TRBV5-4 ASSLAQRADNSPLH
TRBJ2-2 TRBV7-3 ASSLRLAGATGTGELF
TRBJ2-5 TRBV18 ASSPVGETQY
TRBJ1-4 TRBV5-1 ASSHAGLSRRDEKLF
TRBJ2-6 TRBV10-1 ASSGPAGVSGANVLT
TRBJ2-2 TRBV7-2 ASSPGQGNTGELF
TRBJ1-5 TRBV24-1 ATSDPTGTALNQPQH
TRBJ1-4 TRBV5-1 ASSLAAGSLVKLF
TRBJ1-5 TRBV6-5 ASLQAYSNQPQH
TRBJ1-1 TRBV18 ASSLLGEGTEAF
TRBJ2-7 TRBV7-3 ASSLTTGGPYEQY
TRBJ1-5 TRBV12-5 ASGLVPDGTGGLSSNQPQH
TRBJ2-1 TRBV10-2 ASGRQGAYNEQF
TRBJ2-4 TRBV25-1 ASTQGRGIQY
TRBJ1-2 TRBV10-2 ASSTGDMRGYT
TRBJ1-1 TRBV10-2 ASRVGTGRAEAF
TRBJ2-1 TRBV12-5 ASGQGVFQEQF
TRBJ2-3 TRBV24-1 ATSDSSRGNTDTQY
TRBJ1-5 TRBV7-3 ASSLNSNQPQH
TRBJ2-1 TRBV11-2 ASSLGLGAGSVQF
TRBJ1-1 TRBV12-3/TRBV12-4 ATAPDRGYAF
TRBJ2-7 TRBV7-8 ASSLARADEQY